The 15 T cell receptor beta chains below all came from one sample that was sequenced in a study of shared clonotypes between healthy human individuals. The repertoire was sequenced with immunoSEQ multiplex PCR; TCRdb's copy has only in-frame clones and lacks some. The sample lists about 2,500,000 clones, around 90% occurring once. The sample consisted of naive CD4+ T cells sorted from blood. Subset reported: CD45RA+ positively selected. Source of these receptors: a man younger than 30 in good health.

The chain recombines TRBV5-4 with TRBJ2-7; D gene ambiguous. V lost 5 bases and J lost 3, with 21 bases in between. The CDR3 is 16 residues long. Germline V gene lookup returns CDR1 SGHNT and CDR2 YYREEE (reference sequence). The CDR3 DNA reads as TGTGCCAGCAGTTCGGGCCTAAGTTCTGGGTTCTACGAGCAGTACTTC. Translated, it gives CASSSGLSSGFYEQYF.

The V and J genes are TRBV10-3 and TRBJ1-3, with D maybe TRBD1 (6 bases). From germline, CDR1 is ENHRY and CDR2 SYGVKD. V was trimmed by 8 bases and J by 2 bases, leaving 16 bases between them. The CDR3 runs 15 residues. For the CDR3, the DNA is TGTGCCATCGCATTCCAACAGGGCACTGGAAACACCATATATTTT. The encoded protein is CAIAFQQGTGNTIYF.

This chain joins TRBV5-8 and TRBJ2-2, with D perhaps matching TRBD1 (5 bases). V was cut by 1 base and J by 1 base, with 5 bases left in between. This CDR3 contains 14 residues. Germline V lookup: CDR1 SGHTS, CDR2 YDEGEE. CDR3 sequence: CASSLQGNTGELFF. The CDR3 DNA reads TGTGCCAGCAGCTTGCAGGGGAACACCGGGGAGCTGTTTTTT. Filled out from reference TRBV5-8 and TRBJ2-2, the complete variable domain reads EAGVTQSPTHLIKTRGQQATLRCSPISGHTSVYWYQQALGLGLQFLLWYDEGEERNRGNFPPRFSGRQFPNYSSELNVNALELEDSALYLCASSLQGNTGELFFGEGSRLTVL.

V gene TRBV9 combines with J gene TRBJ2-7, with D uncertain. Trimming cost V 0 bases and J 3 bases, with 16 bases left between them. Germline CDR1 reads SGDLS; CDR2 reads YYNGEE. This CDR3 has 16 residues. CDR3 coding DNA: TGTGCCAGCAGCGTAGATGTGGGCGTCGCTCACTACGAGCAGTACTTC. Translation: CASSVDVGVAHYEQYF.

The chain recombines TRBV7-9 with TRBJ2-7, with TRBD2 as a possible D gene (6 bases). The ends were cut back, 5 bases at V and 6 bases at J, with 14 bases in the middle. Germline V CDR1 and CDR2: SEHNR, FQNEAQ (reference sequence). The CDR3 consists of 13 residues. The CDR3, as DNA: TGTGCCAGCAGCCCGGGGGTGCCGGGCGAGCAGTACTTC. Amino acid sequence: CASSPGVPGEQYF.

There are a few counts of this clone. The CDR3 protein is CASSPLRADGAAFF. CDR3 nucleotide sequence: TGCGCCAGCAGCCCTCTTAGGGCCGACGGAGCAGCTTTCTTT. The chain links TRBV4-1 to TRBJ1-1; D not resolved. Germline assignment: CDR1 MGHRA and CDR2 YSYEKL. V dropped 4 bases and J dropped 10 bases, with 19 bases sitting between them. The CDR3 contains 14 residues.

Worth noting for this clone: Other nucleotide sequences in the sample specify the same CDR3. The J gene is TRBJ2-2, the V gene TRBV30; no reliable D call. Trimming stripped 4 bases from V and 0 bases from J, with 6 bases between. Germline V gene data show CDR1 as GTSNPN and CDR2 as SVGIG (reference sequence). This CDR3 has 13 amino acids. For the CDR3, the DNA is TGTGCCTGGACAGGATCGAACACCGGGGAGCTGTTTTTT. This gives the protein CAWTGSNTGELFF.

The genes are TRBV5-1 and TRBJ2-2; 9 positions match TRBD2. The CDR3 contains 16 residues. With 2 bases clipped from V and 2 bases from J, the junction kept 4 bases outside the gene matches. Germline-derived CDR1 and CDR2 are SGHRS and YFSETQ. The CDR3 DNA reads TGCGCCAGCAGCTTACTGGGACTAGCTAACACCGGGGAGCTGTTTTTT. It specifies CASSLLGLANTGELFF.

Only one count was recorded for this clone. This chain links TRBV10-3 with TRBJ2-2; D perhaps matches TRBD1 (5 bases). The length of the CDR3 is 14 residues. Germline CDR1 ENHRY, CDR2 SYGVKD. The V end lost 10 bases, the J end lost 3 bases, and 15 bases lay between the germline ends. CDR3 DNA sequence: TGTGCCACCGCGAATGGCAGGGACACCGGGGAGCTGTTTTTT. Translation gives CATANGRDTGELFF.

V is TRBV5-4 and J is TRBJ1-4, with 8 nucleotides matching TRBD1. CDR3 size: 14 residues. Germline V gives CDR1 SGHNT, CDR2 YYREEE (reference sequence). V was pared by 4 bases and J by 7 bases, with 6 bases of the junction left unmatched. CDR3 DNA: TGTGCCAGCAGCGAGACAGGGGTGGGTGAAAAACTGTTTTTT. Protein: CASSETGVGEKLFF.

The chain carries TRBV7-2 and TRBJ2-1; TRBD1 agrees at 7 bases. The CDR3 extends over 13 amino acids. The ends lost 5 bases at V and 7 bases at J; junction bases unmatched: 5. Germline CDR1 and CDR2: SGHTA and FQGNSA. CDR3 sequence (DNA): TGTGCCAGCAGCCCAGACAGGGTTAATGAGCAGTTCTTC. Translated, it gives CASSPDRVNEQFF.

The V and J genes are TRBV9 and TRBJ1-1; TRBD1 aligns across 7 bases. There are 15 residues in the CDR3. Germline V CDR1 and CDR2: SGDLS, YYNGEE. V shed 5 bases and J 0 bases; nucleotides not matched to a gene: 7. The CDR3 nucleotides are TGTGCCAGCAGTCCCGGACAGGCAATGAACACTGAAGCTTTCTTT. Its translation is CASSPGQAMNTEAFF.

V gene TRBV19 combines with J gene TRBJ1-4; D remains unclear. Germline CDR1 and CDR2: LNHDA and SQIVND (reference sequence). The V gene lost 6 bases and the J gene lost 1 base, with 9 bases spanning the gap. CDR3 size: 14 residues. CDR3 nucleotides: TGTGCCAGTAGACCTGAAGTAACTAATGAAAAACTGTTTTTT. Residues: CASRPEVTNEKLFF.

The CDR3 coding sequence is TGTGCCAGCAGTTCCGACAGGGAGGGCGAAAAACTGTTTTTT. It translates to CASSSDREGEKLFF. The chain uses TRBV27 and TRBJ1-4, with TRBD1 identical over 7 bases. Germline-derived CDR1 and CDR2 are MNHEY and SMNVEV (reference sequence). Trimming cost V 4 bases and J 8 bases; bases outside gene matches: 7. The CDR3 spans 14 residues.

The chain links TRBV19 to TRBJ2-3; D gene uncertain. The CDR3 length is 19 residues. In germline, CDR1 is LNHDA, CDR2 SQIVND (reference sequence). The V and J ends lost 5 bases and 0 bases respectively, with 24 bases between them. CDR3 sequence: CASSPPDWSSGGSTDTQYF. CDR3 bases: TGTGCCAGTAGTCCGCCGGATTGGAGCTCCGGTGGCAGCACAGATACGCAGTATTTT.